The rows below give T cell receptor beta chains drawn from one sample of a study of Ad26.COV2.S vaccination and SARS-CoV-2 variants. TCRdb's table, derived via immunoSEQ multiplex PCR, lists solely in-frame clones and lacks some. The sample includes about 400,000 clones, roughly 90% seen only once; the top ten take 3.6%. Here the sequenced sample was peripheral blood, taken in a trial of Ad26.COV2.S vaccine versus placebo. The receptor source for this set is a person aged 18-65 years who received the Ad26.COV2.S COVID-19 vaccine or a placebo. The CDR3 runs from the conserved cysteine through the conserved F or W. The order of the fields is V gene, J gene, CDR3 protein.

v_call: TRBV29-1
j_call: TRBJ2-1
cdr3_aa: CSVLWGNEQFF

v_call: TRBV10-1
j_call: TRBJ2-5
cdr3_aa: CASTLRRPSTYF

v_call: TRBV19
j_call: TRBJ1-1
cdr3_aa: CASSRGQGGGPWWAFF

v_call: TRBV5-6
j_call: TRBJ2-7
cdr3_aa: CASSPGTGVGEQYF

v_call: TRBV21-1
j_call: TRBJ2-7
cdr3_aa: CASSDLDPFSYEQYF

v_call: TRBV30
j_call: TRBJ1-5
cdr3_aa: CALPHGTRSSNQPQHF

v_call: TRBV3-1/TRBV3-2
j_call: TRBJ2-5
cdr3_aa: CASSQIPASQETQYF

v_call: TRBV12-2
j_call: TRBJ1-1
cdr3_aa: CASRTTQGRSDTEAFF

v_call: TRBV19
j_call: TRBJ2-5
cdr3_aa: CASGHRGVGTQYF

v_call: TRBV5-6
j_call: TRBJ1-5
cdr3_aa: CASSLEDRGYQPQHF

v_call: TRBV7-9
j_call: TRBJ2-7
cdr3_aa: CAHRGGGYSEQYF

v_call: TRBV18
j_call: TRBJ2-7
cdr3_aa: CASSGRKAEDEQYF

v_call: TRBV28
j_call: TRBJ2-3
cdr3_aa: CASSLSSLTDTQYF

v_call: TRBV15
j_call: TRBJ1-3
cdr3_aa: CATSGGLSRTGNTIYF

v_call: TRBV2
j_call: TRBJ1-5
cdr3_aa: CASSEGRNQPQHF

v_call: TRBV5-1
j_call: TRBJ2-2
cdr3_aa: CASSLTSTANTGELFF

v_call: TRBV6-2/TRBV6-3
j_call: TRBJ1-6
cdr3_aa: CASSYSIGGEGYSPLHF

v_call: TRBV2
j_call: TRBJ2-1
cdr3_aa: CASQLPNEQFF

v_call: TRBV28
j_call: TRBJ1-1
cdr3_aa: CASSLWGGKTEAFF

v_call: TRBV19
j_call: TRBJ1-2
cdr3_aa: CASSITGANYGYTF

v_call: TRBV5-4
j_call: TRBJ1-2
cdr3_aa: CASSLTGEKYGYTF

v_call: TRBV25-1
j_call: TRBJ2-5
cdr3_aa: CASSEWGTRQETQYF

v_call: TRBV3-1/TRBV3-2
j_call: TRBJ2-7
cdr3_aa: CASSATGTATAEQYF

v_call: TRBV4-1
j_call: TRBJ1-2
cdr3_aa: CASSPYRDTDNYGYTF

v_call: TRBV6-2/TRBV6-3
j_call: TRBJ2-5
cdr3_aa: CASSYVAAQETQYF

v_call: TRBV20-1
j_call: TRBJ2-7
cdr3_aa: CSARETYEQYF

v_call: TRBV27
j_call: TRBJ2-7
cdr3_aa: CASSYQGPGGYEQYF

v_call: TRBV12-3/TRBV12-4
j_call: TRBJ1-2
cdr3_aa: CASSLTGNYGYTF

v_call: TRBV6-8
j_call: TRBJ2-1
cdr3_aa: CASSYDPPNEQFF

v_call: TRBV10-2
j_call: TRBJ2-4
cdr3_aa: CASSDRDRGNIQYF

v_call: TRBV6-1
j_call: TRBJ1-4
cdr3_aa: CASSPTGRANEKLFF

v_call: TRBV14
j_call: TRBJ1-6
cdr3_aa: CASSLANYNSPLHF

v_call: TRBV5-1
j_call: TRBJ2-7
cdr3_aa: CASSKEDRSVDEQYF

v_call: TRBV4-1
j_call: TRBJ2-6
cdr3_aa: CASSLGVANSGANVLTF

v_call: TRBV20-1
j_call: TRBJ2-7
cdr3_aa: CSARTHYEQYF

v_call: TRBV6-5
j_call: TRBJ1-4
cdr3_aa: CASSYSRWGTGAKLFF

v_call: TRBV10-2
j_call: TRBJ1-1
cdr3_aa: CASSDSKGFTEAFF

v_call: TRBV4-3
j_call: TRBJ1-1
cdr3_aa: CASSLMIRLGAEAFF

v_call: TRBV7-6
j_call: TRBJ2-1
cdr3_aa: CASSLASSSYNEQFF

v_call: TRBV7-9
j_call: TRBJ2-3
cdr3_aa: CASSSSGGGTDTQYF

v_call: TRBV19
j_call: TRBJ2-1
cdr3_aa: CASSPSSSRGSEQFF

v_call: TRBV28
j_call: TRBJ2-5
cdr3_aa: CASSFTGYETQYF

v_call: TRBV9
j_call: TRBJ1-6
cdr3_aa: CASSVAGGQSPLHF

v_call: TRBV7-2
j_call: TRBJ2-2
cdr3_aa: CASSLVGHLYTGELFF

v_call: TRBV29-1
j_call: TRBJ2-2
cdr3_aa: CSAVRQGNTGELFF

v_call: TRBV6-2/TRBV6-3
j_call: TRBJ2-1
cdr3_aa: CASSYLTSGPENEQFF

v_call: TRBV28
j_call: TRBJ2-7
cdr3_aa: CASKPGGAYEQYF

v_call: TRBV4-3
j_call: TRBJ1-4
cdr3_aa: CASSPFKGGGNEKLFF

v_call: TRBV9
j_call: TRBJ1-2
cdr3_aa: CASSTPGQGPGYTF

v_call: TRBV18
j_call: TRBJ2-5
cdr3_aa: CASSPDRVVAETQYF

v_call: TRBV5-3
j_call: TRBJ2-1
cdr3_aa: CARSLDRYPIGFVFYNEQFF

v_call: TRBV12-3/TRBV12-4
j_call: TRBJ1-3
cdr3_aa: CASSFGNTIYF

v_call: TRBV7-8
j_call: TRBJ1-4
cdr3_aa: CASSTGARTNEKLFF

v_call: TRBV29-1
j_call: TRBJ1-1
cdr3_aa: CSVGGDVNTEAFF

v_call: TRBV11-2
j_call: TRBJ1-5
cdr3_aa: CASSLEPGTANQPQHF

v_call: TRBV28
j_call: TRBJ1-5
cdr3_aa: CASSLRDLGNQPQHF